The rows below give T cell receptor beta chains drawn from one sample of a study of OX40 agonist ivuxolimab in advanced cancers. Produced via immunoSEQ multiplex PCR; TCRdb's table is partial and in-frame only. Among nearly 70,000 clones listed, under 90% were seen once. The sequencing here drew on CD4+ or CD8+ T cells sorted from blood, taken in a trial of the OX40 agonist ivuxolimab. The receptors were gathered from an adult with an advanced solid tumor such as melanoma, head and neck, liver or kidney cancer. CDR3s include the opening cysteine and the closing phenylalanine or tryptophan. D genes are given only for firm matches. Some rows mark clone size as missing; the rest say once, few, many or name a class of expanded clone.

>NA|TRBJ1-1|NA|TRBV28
CASSGSSVKLNTEAFF
TGTGCCAGCAGTGGCAGTTCTGTAAAACTGAACACTGAAGCTTTCTTT
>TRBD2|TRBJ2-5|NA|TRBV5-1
CASSLATSGTEETQYF
TGCGCCAGCAGCTTGGCGACTAGCGGAACCGAAGAGACCCAGTACTTC
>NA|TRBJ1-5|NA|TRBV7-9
CASSIDDSNQPQHF
TGTGCCAGCAGCATAGACGATAGCAATCAGCCCCAGCATTTT
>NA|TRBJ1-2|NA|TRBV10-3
CAISESGSDYGYTF
TGTGCCATCAGTGAGTCAGGGTCTGACTATGGCTACACCTTC
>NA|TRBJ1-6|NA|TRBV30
CAWTYQSYNSPLHF
TGTGCCTGGACCTACCAGTCCTATAATTCACCCCTCCACTTT
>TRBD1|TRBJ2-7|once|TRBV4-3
CASSLAYRGPYEQYF
TGCGCCAGCAGCCTAGCCTACAGGGGGCCCTACGAGCAGTACTTC
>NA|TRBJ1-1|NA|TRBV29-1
CSVDGGGGTEAFF
TGCAGCGTTGATGGGGGGGGTGGCACTGAAGCTTTCTTT
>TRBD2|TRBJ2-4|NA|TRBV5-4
CASSFPLAGAGDIQYF
TGTGCCAGCAGCTTCCCACTAGCGGGGGCCGGGGACATTCAGTACTTC
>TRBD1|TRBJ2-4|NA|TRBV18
CASSPRQGVEAKNIQYF
TGTGCCAGCTCACCAAGACAGGGGGTTGAGGCCAAAAACATTCAGTACTTC
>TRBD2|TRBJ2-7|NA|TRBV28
CASRKRGEVHEQYF
TGTGCCAGCAGGAAGCGGGGGGAGGTCCACGAGCAGTACTTC
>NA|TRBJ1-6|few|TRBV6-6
CASSPAAAILYSPLHF
TGTGCCAGCAGCCCAGCGGCGGCCATTTTGTATTCACCCCTCCACTTT
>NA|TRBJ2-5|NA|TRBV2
CASSGRKETQYF
TGTGCCAGCAGTGGGCGGAAAGAGACCCAGTACTTC
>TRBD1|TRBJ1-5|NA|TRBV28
CASSPIDRGYQPQHF
TGTGCCAGCAGTCCTATCGACAGGGGGTATCAGCCCCAGCATTTT
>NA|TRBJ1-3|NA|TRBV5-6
CASSLRIGSSQGKNTIYF
TGTGCCAGCAGCTTGCGTATCGGCTCGTCACAGGGAAAAAACACCATATATTTT
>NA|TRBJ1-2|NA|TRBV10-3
CAINKDSGGNYGYTF
TGTGCCATCAATAAGGACTCCGGCGGTAACTATGGCTACACCTTC
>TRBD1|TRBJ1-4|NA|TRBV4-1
CASSQKERTGEKLFF
TGCGCCAGCAGCCAAAAGGAAAGGACAGGGGAAAAACTGTTTTTT
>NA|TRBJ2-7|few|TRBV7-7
CASSPGLGGIYEQYF
TGTGCTAGCTCTCCTGGTCTGGGTGGGATTTACGAGCAGTACTTC
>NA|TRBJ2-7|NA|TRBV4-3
CASSQSTGRGSSYEQYF
TGCGCCAGCAGCCAATCGACGGGGCGGGGAAGCTCCTACGAGCAGTACTTC
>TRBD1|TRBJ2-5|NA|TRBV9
CASSVSVGGTGETQYF
TGTGCCAGCAGCGTATCCGTCGGTGGGACAGGAGAGACCCAGTACTTC
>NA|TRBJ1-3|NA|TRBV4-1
CASSQGFASSGNTIYF
TGCGCCAGCAGCCAAGGATTTGCTAGCTCTGGAAACACCATATATTTT